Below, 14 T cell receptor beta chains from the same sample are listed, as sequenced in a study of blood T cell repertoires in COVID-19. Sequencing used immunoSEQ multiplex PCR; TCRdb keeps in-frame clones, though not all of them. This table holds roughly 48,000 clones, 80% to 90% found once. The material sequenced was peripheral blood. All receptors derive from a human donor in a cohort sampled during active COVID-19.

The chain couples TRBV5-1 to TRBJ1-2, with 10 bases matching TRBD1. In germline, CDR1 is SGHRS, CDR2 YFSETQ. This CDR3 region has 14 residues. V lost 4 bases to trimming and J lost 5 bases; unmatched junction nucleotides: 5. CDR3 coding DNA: TGCGCCAGCAGCCTGGGACAGGGGAATTATGGCTACACCTTC. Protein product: CASSLGQGNYGYTF.

In DNA, the CDR3 is TGCGCCAGCAGCGCGGACAGGGCAACTAATTCACCCCTCCACTTT. Protein product: CASSADRATNSPLHF. The chain recombines TRBV5-1 with TRBJ1-6; 8 bases fit TRBD1. Trimming cost V 4 bases and J 6 bases; bases outside gene matches: 6. CDR1 is SGHRS and CDR2 is YFSETQ in the germline V gene. This CDR3 has 15 amino acids. Full variable domain (rest looked up from reference TRBV5-1 and TRBJ1-6): KAGVTQTPRYLIKTRGQQVTLSCSPISGHRSVSWYQQTPGQGLQFLFEYFSETQRNKGNFPGRFSGRQFSNSRSEMNVSTLELGDSALYLCASSADRATNSPLHFGNGTRLTVT.

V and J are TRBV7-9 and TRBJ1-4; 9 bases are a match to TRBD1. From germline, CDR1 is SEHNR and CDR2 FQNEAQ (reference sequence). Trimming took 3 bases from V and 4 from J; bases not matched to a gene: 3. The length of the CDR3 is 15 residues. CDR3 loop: CASSFPGQGNEKLFF. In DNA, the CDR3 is TGTGCCAGCAGCTTTCCGGGACAGGGTAATGAAAAACTGTTTTTT.

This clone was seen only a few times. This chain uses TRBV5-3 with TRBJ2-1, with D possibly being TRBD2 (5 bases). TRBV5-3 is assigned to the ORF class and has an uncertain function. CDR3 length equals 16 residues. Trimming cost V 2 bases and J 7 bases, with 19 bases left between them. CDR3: CARSFGVRGTRNEQFF. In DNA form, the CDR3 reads TGTGCCAGAAGCTTCGGGGTTCGTGGTACCCGGAATGAGCAGTTCTTC.

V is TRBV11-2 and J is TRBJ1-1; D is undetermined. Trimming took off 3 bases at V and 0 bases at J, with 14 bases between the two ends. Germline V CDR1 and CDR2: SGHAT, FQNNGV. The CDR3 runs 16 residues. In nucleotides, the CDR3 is TGTGCCAGCAGCTTCATGATGGCGGCGGTGAACACTGAAGCTTTCTTT. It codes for CASSFMMAAVNTEAFF. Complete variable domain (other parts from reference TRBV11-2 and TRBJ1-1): EAGVAQSPRYKIIEKRQSVAFWCNPISGHATLYWYQQILGQGPKLLIQFQNNGVVDDSQLPKDRFSAERLKGVDSTLKIQPAKLEDSAVYLCASSFMMAAVNTEAFFGQGTRLTVV.

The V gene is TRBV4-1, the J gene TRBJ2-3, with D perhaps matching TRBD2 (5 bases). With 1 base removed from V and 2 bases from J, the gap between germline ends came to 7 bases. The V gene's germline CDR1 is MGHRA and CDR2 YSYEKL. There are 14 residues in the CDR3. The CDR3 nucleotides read TGCGCCAGCAGCCAAGGACTATCCACAGATACGCAGTATTTT. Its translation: CASSQGLSTDTQYF.

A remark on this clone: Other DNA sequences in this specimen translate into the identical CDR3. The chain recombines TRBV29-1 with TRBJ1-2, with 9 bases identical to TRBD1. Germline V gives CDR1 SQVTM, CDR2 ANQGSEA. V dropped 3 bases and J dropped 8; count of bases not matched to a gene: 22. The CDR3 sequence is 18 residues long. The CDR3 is CSVELFTGQGARGYGYTF. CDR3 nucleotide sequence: TGCAGCGTTGAGCTATTTACGGGACAGGGAGCGCGCGGCTACGGCTACACCTTC. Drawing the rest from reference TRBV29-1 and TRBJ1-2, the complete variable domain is SAVISQKPSRDICQRGTSLTIQCQVDSQVTMMFWYRQQPGQSLTLIATANQGSEATYESGFVIDKFPISRPNLTFSTLTVSNMSPEDSSIYLCSVELFTGQGARGYGYTFGSGTRLTVV.

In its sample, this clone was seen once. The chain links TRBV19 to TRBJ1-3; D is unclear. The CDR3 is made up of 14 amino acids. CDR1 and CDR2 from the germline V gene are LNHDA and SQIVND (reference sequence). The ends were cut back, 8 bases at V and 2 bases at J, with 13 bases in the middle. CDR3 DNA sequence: TGTGCCAGTGGAGGGTTGGTGGCTGGAAACACCATATATTTT. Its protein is CASGGLVAGNTIYF.

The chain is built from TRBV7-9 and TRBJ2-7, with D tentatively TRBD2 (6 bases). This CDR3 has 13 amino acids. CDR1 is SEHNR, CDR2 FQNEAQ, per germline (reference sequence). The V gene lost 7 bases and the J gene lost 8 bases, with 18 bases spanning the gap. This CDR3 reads CASTGGLMEQQYF. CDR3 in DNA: TGTGCCAGCACAGGAGGGTTAATGGAACAGCAGTACTTC.

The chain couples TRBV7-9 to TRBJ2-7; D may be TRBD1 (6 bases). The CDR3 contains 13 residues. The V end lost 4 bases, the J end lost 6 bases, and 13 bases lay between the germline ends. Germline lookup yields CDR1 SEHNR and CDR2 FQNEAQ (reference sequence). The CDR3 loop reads CASSYRDTGEQYF. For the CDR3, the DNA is TGTGCCAGCAGCTACCGGGACACCGGCGAGCAGTACTTC.

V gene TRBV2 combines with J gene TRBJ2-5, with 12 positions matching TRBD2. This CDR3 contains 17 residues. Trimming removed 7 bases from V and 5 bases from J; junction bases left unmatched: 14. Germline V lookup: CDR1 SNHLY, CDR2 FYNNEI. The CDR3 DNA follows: TGTGCCAGCACTCTAGGGGTGGCTAGCGGGGGGGCCGAGACCCAGTACTTC. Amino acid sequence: CASTLGVASGGAETQYF.

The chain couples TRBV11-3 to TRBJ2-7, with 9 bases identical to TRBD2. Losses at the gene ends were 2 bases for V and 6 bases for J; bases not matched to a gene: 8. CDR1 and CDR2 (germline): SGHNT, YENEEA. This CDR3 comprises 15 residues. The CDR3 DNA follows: TGTGCCAGCAGCTTACTAGCGGGGATTGCAGCCGAGCAGTACTTC. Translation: CASSLLAGIAAEQYF.

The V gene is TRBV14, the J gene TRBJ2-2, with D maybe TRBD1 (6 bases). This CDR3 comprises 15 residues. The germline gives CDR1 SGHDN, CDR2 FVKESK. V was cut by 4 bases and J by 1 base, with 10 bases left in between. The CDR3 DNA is TGTGCCAGCAGCCCGGGACAATGGAACACCGGGGAGCTGTTTTTT. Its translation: CASSPGQWNTGELFF.

This chain's CDR3 is CASSLAGAPMSGELFF. The CDR3 DNA reads as TGTGCCAGCAGCTTAGCGGGGGCCCCGATGTCCGGGGAGCTGTTTTTT. V gene TRBV7-8 combines with J gene TRBJ2-2, with D perhaps matching TRBD1 (6 bases). The germline V gene encodes CDR1 SGHVS and CDR2 FQNEAQ. The CDR3 is 16 residues long. V lost 0 bases and J 6 bases, leaving 14 bases between the germline ends.